This T cell receptor (beta chain) was identified in a study of response to subunit inactivated influenza vaccine. TCRdb reprocessed the RT-PCR reads via MiXCR and lists one record per CDR3 protein. The table lists 750,000 to 850,000 distinct CDR3 sequences, about a fifth of them singletons. CDR3 length equals 15 residues. V dropped 4 bases and J dropped 0 bases, with 12 bases sitting between them. The sequence was obtained from a man between 50 and 59 years old who received an inactivated influenza vaccine. Sequenced here: PBMCs from blood, sampled more than 4 days after vaccination. The chain uses TRBV12-3 or TRBV12-4 and TRBJ1-1; perhaps TRBD1 as D (5 bases). The CDR3 loop reads CASSSGTVMNTEAFF. As DNA, the CDR3 is TGTGCCAGCAGTTCTGGGACGGTCATGAACACTGAAGCTTTCTTT.